Only a few counts were recorded for the clone carrying this T cell receptor beta chain. Losses at the gene ends were 8 bases for V and 5 bases for J; bases not matched to a gene: 11. CDR3 size: 15 residues. Germline CDR1 is MDHEN and CDR2 is SYDVKM. This sample was taken from a study of T cells in Graves' hyperthyroidism and ophthalmopathy. Study-wide background: At the time of initial diagnosis and before any treatment, peripheral blood was collected.

Regions amplified from RNA transcripts were the TCR beta CDR3 regions. First-round RT-PCR with HTBI primers amplified the TCR CDR3 region. TCRdb recomputed calls from the multiplex PCR reads with MiXCR, one row per CDR3 protein. The sample consists of fewer than 900,000 distinct CDR3 sequences, 16% of them appearing once. Specimen: blood. The receptor was isolated from a man aged 18 to 29 with Graves' hyperthyroidism. This sequence joins TRBV28 and TRBJ2-7; 11 nucleotides agree with TRBD1. In nucleotides, the CDR3 is TGTGCCAGCGGCCCTCCGGGACAGGGGGTCCACGAGCAGTACTTC. Translation gives CASGPPGQGVHEQYF. The full variable domain, its missing parts supplied by reference TRBV28 and TRBJ2-7, is DVKVTQSSRYLVKRTGEKVFLECVQDMDHENMFWYRQDPGLGLRLIYFSYDVKMKEKGDIPEGYSVSREKKERFSLILESASTNQTSMYLCASGPPGQGVHEQYFGPGTRLTVT.